Shown below are 2 T cell receptor beta chains from a single sample sequenced in a study of blood T cells in healthy people across ages. Next came a second PCR, run for about 6 to 12 cycles, which used a sample-barcoded 5' primer along with a J-beta primer mix. Using its own MiXCR run on the 5' RACE reads, TCRdb lists one record per CDR3 protein. In the table there are over 1,500,000 distinct CDR3 sequences, roughly 52% of which are singletons. Material for sequencing was blood. The receptors here all came from a woman between 35 and 50 years old in good health.

The chain couples TRBV29-1 to TRBJ2-7, with TRBD1 matching 7 bases. The germline V gene has CDR1 SQVTM and CDR2 ANQGSEA. The V and J ends lost 7 bases and 2 bases, in that order; junction bases with no gene match: 5. CDR3 length: 12 amino acids. CDR3: CSGMTGPYEQYF. As DNA, the CDR3 is TGCAGCGGAATGACAGGGCCCTACGAGCAGTACTTC.

V is TRBV7-9 and J is TRBJ2-7, with a weak D call TRBD2 (7 bases). This CDR3 is 17 amino acids long. Germline CDR1 SEHNR, CDR2 FQNEAQ (reference sequence). V was trimmed by 6 bases and J by 0 bases, leaving 21 bases between them. The CDR3 spells CASRRLGGSGASYEQYF. CDR3 nucleotides: TGTGCCAGCAGGCGACTAGGGGGGAGCGGGGCCTCCTACGAGCAGTACTTC.